The entry below describes one T cell receptor (beta chain). Thawed, overnight-rested PBMC were stained with GMM-loaded CD1B tetramer, viability dye and anti-CD3, then sorted. CD1B tetramers were loaded with Rhodococcus equi-derived C32 glucose monomycolate. Before cryopreservation, the sorted PBMC lost their CD14-expressing monocytes. About 100,000 tetramer-negative cells were sorted from each donor. Trimming at V came to 3 bases and at J to 4 bases, leaving 4 bases not matched to a gene. The CDR3 contains 14 residues. Germline CDR1 and CDR2: LNHDA and SQIVND (reference sequence). This sample is part of a study of T cells in tuberculosis. Study overall: CD1B tetramers identified T cells specific for mycobacterial lipid GMM.

TCR-alpha and TCR-beta chains were sequenced unpaired. Using immunoSEQ multiplex PCR, the repertoire was profiled, and TCRdb retains in-frame clones only, with some absent. The table includes about 88,000 clones, roughly 93% detected once. What was sequenced was CD1b-GMM tetramer-negative cells sorted from PBMCs. The clonotype comes from an adult woman with latent tuberculosis. V is TRBV19 and J is TRBJ2-5; 8 bases are shared with TRBD1. The CDR3 here is CASSIGTGGETQYF. In nucleotides, the CDR3 is TGTGCCAGTAGTATTGGGACAGGAGGAGAGACCCAGTACTTC.